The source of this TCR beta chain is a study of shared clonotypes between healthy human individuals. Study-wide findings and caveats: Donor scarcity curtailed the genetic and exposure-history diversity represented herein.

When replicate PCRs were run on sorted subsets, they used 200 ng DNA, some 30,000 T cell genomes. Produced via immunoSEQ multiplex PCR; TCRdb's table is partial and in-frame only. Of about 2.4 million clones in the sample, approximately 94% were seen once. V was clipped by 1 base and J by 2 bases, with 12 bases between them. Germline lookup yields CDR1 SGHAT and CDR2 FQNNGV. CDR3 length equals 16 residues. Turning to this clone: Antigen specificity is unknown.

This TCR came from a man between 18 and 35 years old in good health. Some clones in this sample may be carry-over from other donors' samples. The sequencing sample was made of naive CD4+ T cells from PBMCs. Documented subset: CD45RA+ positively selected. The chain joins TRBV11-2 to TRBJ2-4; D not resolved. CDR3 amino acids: CASSLVPGLTKNIQYF. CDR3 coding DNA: TGTGCCAGCAGCTTAGTACCCGGGTTGACCAAAAACATTCAGTACTTC.